The entry below gives a single TCR beta chain sequence along with its context. What it binds is not known. With 60 Vbeta and 13 Jbeta primers, the PCR was carried out. Assay: immunoSEQ multiplex PCR; the TCRdb copy retains only in-frame clones and omits some. The sample shows about 190,000 clones, about 85% of them seen only once. From germline, CDR1 is KGHSH and CDR2 LQKENI. Trimming removed 5 bases from V and 4 bases from J, with 6 bases in between. The CDR3 has 12 residues. The data belong to a study of cytomegalovirus exposure and HLA in healthy donors. Study-level information: In a previous analysis, 100 million to 140 million unique TCR beta sequences were found from 170 million or so T cells. Study-level results: A later analysis linked a missense variant in DCLRE1C to the trimming of TCR beta V and J genes. Of the V segments, some could not be distinguished, including TRBV6-2 and TRBV6-3, and were excluded.

The material sequenced was PBMCs. V and J are TRBV18 and TRBJ2-1; D is unresolved. The receptor was derived from a woman in her forties or fifties in good health and CMV-seronegative. CDR3 DNA sequence: TGTGCCAGCTCAAGACAATACAATGAGCAGTTCTTC. Its protein is CASSRQYNEQFF.